This T cell receptor beta chain was profiled in a study of blood T cell repertoires in COVID-19. In the study overall: Samples taken during acute and convalescent COVID-19 were collected in the United States, Italy and Spain. Nucleic acid was either cDNA or gDNA, and it came from T cells, B-cell-depleted T cells, or PBMCs.

CDR3 length: 14 residues. Germline CDR1 and CDR2: MNHEY and SMNVEV (reference sequence). Trimming removed 2 bases from V and 4 bases from J, with 9 bases in between. In the original processing: Using reference gene primer amplification, nucleated cell counts were estimated. The assay was immunoSEQ multiplex PCR, and TCRdb's table has in-frame clones only and misses some. V, J and clone size are taken as reported in that table, and D and trimming were inferred from the DNA itself. The data show around 100,000 clones, around nine tenths seen once. The sample consisted of peripheral blood. The rearrangement uses TRBV27 and TRBJ2-1; D remains ambiguous. This clonotype originated in a human donor in a cohort sampled during active COVID-19. Here the CDR3 reads CASSLRSGYNEQFF. CDR3 DNA: TGTGCCAGCAGTTTACGGTCTGGTTACAATGAGCAGTTCTTC.